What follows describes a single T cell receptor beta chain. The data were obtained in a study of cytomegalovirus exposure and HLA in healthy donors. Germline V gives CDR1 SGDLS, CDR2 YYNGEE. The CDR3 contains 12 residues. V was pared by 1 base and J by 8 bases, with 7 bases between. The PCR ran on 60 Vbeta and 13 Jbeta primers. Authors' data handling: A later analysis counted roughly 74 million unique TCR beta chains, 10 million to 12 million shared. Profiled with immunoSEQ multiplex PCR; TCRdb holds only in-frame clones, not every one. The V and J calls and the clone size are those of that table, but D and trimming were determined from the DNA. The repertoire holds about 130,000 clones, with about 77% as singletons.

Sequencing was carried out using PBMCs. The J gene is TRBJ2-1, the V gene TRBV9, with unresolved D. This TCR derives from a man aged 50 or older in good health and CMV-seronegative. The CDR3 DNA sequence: TGTGCCAGCAGCGTAAATATCCATGAGCAGTTCTTC. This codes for CASSVNIHEQFF.